This T cell receptor (beta chain) was sequenced in a study of human versus mouse CDR3 diversity and MHC coevolution. Study-wide results and caveats: On average, humans showed more CDR3 deletions and insertions than mice. By iCHAO1, human TCR beta clonotypes numbered about 1.5 million, the most.

Naive CD4 T cells were sorted as CD45RO-negative, CD62L-positive. CDR1 and CDR2 from the germline V gene are LGHNT and FRNRAP. The junction had 7 bases not matched to a gene; V was cut back by 4 bases and J by 3 bases. This CDR3 contains 15 residues. On this clone itself: Its matching antigen is unknown.

Repertoires were generated with immunoSEQ multiplex PCR, while TCRdb's copy carries only in-frame clones and drops some. In the table there are around 59,000 clones, approximately 94% of which are singletons. This receptor was obtained from a person between 55 and 69 years old in good health. The rearrangement joins TRBV12-5 to TRBJ2-7; TRBD1 matches 9 bases. Material for sequencing was naive CD4+ T cells from blood. Subset specified: CD45RO-negative CD62L-positive naive CD4 T cells. The chain's CDR3 is CASGSPGQGRYEQYF. For the CDR3, the DNA is TGTGCTAGTGGTTCGCCGGGACAGGGCCGCTACGAGCAGTACTTC.